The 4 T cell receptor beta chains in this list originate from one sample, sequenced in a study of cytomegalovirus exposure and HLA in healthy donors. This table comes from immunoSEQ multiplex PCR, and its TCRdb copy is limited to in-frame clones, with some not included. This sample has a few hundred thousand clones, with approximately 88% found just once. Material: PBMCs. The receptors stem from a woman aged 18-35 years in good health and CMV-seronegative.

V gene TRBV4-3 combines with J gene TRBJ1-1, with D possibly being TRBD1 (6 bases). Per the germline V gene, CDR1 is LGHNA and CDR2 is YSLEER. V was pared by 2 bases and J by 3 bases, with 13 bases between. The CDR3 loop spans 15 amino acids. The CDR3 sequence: CASSQNRVPYTEAFF. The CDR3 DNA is TGCGCCAGCAGCCAAAACAGGGTCCCCTACACTGAAGCTTTCTTT.

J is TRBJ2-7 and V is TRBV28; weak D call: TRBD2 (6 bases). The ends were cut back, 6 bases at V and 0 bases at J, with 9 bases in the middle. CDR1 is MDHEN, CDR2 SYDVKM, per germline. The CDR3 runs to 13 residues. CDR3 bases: TGTGCCAGCAGGTCCGGGAGCTCCTACGAGCAGTACTTC. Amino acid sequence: CASRSGSSYEQYF. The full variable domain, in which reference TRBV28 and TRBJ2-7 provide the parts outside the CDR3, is DVKVTQSSRYLVKRTGEKVFLECVQDMDHENMFWYRQDPGLGLRLIYFSYDVKMKEKGDIPEGYSVSREKKERFSLILESASTNQTSMYLCASRSGSSYEQYFGPGTRLTVT.

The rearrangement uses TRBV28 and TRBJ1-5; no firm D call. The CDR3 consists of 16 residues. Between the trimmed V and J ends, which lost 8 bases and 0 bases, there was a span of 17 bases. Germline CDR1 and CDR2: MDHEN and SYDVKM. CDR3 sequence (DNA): TGTGCCAGCCAAATTTGGGGAGTCAATAGCAATCAGCCCCAGCATTTT. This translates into CASQIWGVNSNQPQHF.

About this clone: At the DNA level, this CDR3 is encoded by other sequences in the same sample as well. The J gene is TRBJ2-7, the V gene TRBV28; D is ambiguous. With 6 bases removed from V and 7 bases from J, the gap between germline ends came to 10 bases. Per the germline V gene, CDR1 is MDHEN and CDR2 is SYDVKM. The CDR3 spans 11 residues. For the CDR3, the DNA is TGTGCCAGCAGCCGAGGCAGAGAGCAGTACTTC. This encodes CASSRGREQYF.